A single sample is the source of the 10 T cell receptor beta chains below, sequenced in a study of long-term antiretroviral therapy in people with HIV. Version v3.0 of the immunoSEQ assay ran at survey level. The protocol was immunoSEQ multiplex PCR, while the TCRdb copy is restricted to in-frame clones and leaves out a portion. The table shows 10,000 to 11,000 clones, with about four fifths occurring only once. The input for sequencing was unsorted PBMCs, taken 1.8 years after starting antiretroviral therapy. Receptors were obtained from a man in his forties with HIV.

The chain joins TRBV28 to TRBJ2-1; 9 bases match TRBD2. The CDR3 totals 15 residues. V lost 8 bases and J lost 8; bases outside the gene matches: 13. The V gene's germline CDR1 is MDHEN and CDR2 SYDVKM. The chain's CDR3 is CASFRPSGKGYEQFF. DNA for the CDR3: TGTGCCAGCTTTAGGCCTAGCGGGAAAGGGTATGAGCAGTTCTTC.

This clone has a handful of counts. The chain links TRBV12-2 to TRBJ2-1. TRBV12-2 is a known pseudogene. This CDR3 is built from 18 residues. CDR3 coding DNA: TGTGCAAGTCGCTTAGCCCTCCCCCGGGACCCCTCCTACAATGAGCAGTTCTTC. Translated: CASRLALPRDPSYNEQFF.

The chain links TRBV5-1 to TRBJ2-3; TRBD1 aligns across 8 bases. Germline V CDR1 and CDR2: SGHRS, YFSETQ. The CDR3 is made up of 15 amino acids. With V trimmed by 3 bases and J by 2 bases, 5 bases remained unmatched. The CDR3 nucleotides are TGCGCCAGCAGCTGGCAGGGGGCCTTCACAGATACGCAGTATTTT. This translates into CASSWQGAFTDTQYF.

V is TRBV11-3 and J is TRBJ2-7; 11 bases map to TRBD2. Germline lookup yields CDR1 SGHNT and CDR2 YENEEA. There are 13 residues in the CDR3. V was pared by 2 bases and J by 6 bases, with 0 bases of the junction left unmatched. CDR3 amino acids: CASSLLAGGEQYF. In nucleotides, the CDR3 is TGTGCCAGCAGCTTACTAGCGGGAGGCGAGCAGTACTTC.

The V and J genes are TRBV19 and TRBJ1-4; no clear D. There are 17 residues in the CDR3. Trimming shortened V by 5 bases and J by 5 bases, and 21 bases separated the two germline ends. Germline CDR1 LNHDA, CDR2 SQIVND (reference sequence). Here the CDR3 reads CASSVRASEVRNEKLFF. DNA for the CDR3: TGTGCCAGTAGTGTACGGGCCTCGGAGGTTAGGAATGAAAAACTGTTTTTT.

The rearrangement uses TRBV28 and TRBJ2-7, with 11 bases that match TRBD2. CDR1 MDHEN and CDR2 SYDVKM come from the germline V gene. The length of the CDR3 is 15 residues. Trimming took 5 bases from V and 4 from J; bases not matched to a gene: 7. CDR3 sequence (DNA): TGTGCCAGCAGTCAAAGACTAGCGGGAATATACGAGCAGTACTTC. Translated, it gives CASSQRLAGIYEQYF.

The V and J genes are TRBV6-5 and TRBJ1-5, with D perhaps matching TRBD1 (5 bases). CDR1 and CDR2 from the germline V gene are MNHEY and SVGAGI. Trimming cost V 5 bases and J 9 bases, with 8 bases left between them. The CDR3 is 11 amino acids. The CDR3 loop is CASSAGGPQHF. As DNA, the CDR3 is TGTGCCAGCAGTGCGGGGGGGCCCCAGCATTTT.

The chain has TRBV27 and TRBJ2-3, with D possibly being TRBD1 (6 bases). The CDR3 contains 15 residues. The V end lost 5 bases, the J end lost 6 bases, and 18 bases lay between the germline ends. Per the germline V gene, CDR1 is MNHEY and CDR2 is SMNVEV (reference sequence). CDR3 sequence: CASSNYRVERDTQYF. The DNA of the CDR3 is TGTGCCAGCAGTAACTACAGGGTGGAGAGGGATACGCAGTATTTT.

The table lists this clone with a count of one. This chain connects TRBV25-1 to TRBJ2-5, with 9 bases aligning to TRBD2. The CDR3 covers 17 residues. Germline values: CDR1 MGHDK, CDR2 SYGVNS. V trimming: 1 base; J trimming: 5 bases; junction bases outside the gene matches: 11. DNA for the CDR3: TGTGCCAGCAGTGAATCTTTGGCTAGCGGGACCTCGGAGACCCAGTACTTC. This encodes CASSESLASGTSETQYF.

This chain uses TRBV10-3 with TRBJ1-4; a possible D gene is TRBD1 (6 bases). The CDR3 consists of 14 residues. Germline V CDR1 and CDR2: ENHRY, SYGVKD. V lost 3 bases, J lost 11 bases, and 16 bases lay in between. The CDR3 protein is CAISDGAGAEKLFF. CDR3 bases: TGTGCCATCAGTGATGGGGCAGGGGCAGAGAAACTGTTTTTT.